The 3 T cell receptor beta chains below were found in one sample sequenced in a study of cytomegalovirus exposure and HLA in healthy donors. Data came from immunoSEQ multiplex PCR; TCRdb stores just in-frame clones and leaves some out. The sample lists about 120,000 clones, about 84% occurring once. Sequences were obtained from PBMCs. These receptors were obtained from a woman between 25 and 40 years old in good health and CMV-seronegative.

The J gene is TRBJ2-2, the V gene TRBV9, with 8 bases aligning to TRBD2. V lost 4 bases, J lost 1 base, and 9 bases stayed unmatched. CDR3 length equals 17 residues. Germline V lookup: CDR1 SGDLS, CDR2 YYNGEE. CDR3 protein: CASSFFPLAGNTGELFF. Written as DNA, the CDR3 is TGTGCCAGCAGCTTCTTCCCGCTAGCGGGGAACACCGGGGAGCTGTTTTTT.

CDR3 amino acids: CASRSDRGDNTEAFF. The CDR3 nucleotides are TGTGCCAGCAGGTCTGACAGGGGCGATAACACTGAAGCTTTCTTT. The rearrangement links TRBV7-2 to TRBJ1-1; TRBD1 agrees at 8 bases. Trimming at V came to 6 bases and at J to 2 bases, leaving 8 bases not matched to a gene. This CDR3 region has 15 residues. Germline V gene sequence: CDR1 SGHTA, CDR2 FQGNSA.

The chain recombines TRBV5-6 with TRBJ2-1; D is possibly TRBD2 (6 bases). The CDR3 consists of 17 residues. V lost 0 bases to trimming and J lost 3 bases, with 16 bases between them. Germline CDR1 reads SGHDT; CDR2 reads YYEEEE. Here the CDR3 reads CASSLGMGGKIYNEQFF. CDR3 nucleotides: TGTGCCAGCAGCTTGGGAATGGGGGGAAAAATCTACAATGAGCAGTTCTTC.